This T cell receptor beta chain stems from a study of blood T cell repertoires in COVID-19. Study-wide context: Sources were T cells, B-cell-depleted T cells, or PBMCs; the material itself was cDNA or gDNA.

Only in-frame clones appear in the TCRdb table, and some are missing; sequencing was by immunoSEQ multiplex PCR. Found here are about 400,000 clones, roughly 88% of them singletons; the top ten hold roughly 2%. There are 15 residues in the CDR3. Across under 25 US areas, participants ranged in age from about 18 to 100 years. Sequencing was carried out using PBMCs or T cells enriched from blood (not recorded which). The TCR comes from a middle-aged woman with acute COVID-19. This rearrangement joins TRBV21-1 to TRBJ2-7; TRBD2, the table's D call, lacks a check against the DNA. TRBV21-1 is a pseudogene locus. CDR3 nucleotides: TGTGCCAGCAGCGGACACCCGGGGAGGGTCGACGAGCAGTACTTC. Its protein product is CASSGHPGRVDEQYF.